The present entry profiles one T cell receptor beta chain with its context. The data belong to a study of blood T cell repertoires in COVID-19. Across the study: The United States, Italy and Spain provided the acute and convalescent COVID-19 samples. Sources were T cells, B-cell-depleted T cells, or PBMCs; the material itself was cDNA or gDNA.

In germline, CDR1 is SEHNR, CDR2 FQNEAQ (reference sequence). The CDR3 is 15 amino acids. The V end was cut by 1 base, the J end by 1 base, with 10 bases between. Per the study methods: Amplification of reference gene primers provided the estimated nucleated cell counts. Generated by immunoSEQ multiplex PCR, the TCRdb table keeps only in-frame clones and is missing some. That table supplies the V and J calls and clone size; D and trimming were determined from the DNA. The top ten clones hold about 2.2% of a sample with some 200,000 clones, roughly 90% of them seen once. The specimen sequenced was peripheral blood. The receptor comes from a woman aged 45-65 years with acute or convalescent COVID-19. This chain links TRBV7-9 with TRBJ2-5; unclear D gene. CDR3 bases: TGTGCCAGCAGCTTAGGGGTTAGACTCCAAGAGACCCAGTACTTC. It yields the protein CASSLGVRLQETQYF.